This TCR beta chain derives from a study of identical twins. Unmatched junction bases numbered 5, after V lost 4 bases and J lost 6 bases. Germline CDR1 is MNHNS and CDR2 is SASEGT. This CDR3 has 13 amino acids. Unique molecular identifiers were in the cDNA, with template-switch universal primer binding. Each CDR3 protein gets one entry after TCRdb re-called the 5' RACE reads with MiXCR. The sample lists some 500,000 distinct CDR3 sequences, 20% to 25% occurring once. In addition, the sample was reused for a study of T cells expressing NK-cell markers. As that report states: Seven HCMV-seropositive donors and one seronegative donor made up the eight sequenced donors.

This sequence was found in a young woman in good health. The sequencing input was CD4+ T cells sorted from blood. This chain connects TRBV6-1 to TRBJ2-7, with TRBD1 identical over 8 bases. The CDR3 spells CASSGVQGGEQYF. Written as DNA, the CDR3 is TGTGCCAGCAGTGGCGTACAGGGGGGCGAGCAGTACTTC.